The 3 T cell receptor beta chains below all came from one sample that was sequenced in a study of blood T cell repertoires in COVID-19. Profiled with immunoSEQ multiplex PCR; TCRdb holds only in-frame clones, not every one. Here the sample spans some 230,000 clones, roughly 80% being singletons. Sequenced material: peripheral blood. The source of these receptors is a woman aged 55-70 years who had recovered from COVID-19.

CDR3 sequence (DNA): TGTGCTAGTGGGGGACTAGCGGGGGCCGACGCCGGGGAGCTGTTTTTT. Residues: CASGGLAGADAGELFF. This chain uses TRBV12-5 with TRBJ2-2; 14 nucleotides align to TRBD2. The germline CDR1 and CDR2 sequences are LGHNT and FRNRAP. V trimming: 6 bases; J trimming: 6 bases; junction bases outside the gene matches: 6. This CDR3 has 16 residues.

On this clone itself: Its ends do not fully match the called genes, so a read error is possible. The gene calls are TRBV5-8 and TRBJ1-4; D uncertain. The CDR3 covers 8 residues. The germline V gene encodes CDR1 SGHTS and CDR2 YDEGEE. CDR3 in amino acids: CASSWRDF. CDR3 DNA sequence: TGTGCCAGCAGCTGGAGGGATTTT. The entire variable domain, with the rest obtained from reference TRBV5-8 and TRBJ1-4, is as follows: EAGVTQSPTHLIKTRGQQATLRCSPISGHTSVYWYQQALGLGLQFLLWYDEGEERNRGNFPPRFSGRQFPNYSSELNVNALELEDSALYLCASSWRDFGSGTQLSVL.

The count of this clone is one. The chain is built from TRBV3-1 (or the pseudogene TRBV3-2) and TRBJ1-2; 7 bases are shared with TRBD1. The CDR3 is made up of 14 amino acids. Trimming at V came to 4 bases and at J to 3 bases, leaving 5 bases not matched to a gene. Per the germline V gene, CDR1 is LGHDT and CDR2 is YNNKEL (reference sequence). The DNA of the CDR3 is TGTGCCAGCAGCCCGAGGGACAGCTACTATGGCTACACCTTC. Encoded protein: CASSPRDSYYGYTF.